This T cell receptor (beta chain) comes out of a study of shared clonotypes between healthy human individuals. Here immunoSEQ multiplex PCR was the method, and the copy in TCRdb shows in-frame clones only, minus some. The profile shows roughly 380,000 clones, roughly 96% of them singletons. CDR3 length: 16 amino acids. Germline trimming cut 4 bases from V and 3 bases from J; bases unmatched to any gene: 12. The germline gives CDR1 MDHEN, CDR2 SYDVKM. The rearrangement joins TRBV28 to TRBJ2-7; 7 nucleotides match TRBD2. The TCR was taken from a man aged 25-45 years in good health. Input material: memory CD8+ T cells sorted from blood. Subset indicated: CD45RO+ cells pooled with CCR7-negative TemRA cells. For the CDR3, the DNA is TGTGCCAGCAGTTCAGCGGGATCAGGTCACTACTACGAGCAGTACTTC. Translating gives CASSSAGSGHYYEQYF. The variable domain in full, completed from reference TRBV28 and TRBJ2-7, reads DVKVTQSSRYLVKRTGEKVFLECVQDMDHENMFWYRQDPGLGLRLIYFSYDVKMKEKGDIPEGYSVSREKKERFSLILESASTNQTSMYLCASSSAGSGHYYEQYFGPGTRLTVT.